This TCR beta chain was obtained from a study of T cell responses to AZD1222 COVID-19 vaccine. Study-wide findings and caveats: Samples come after the peak T cell response, not at day 14. The study reported that nearly half of spike-specific TCRs target unmutated variant regions. Dominant CD4 TCR responses targeted spike regions 160-218 and 743-854.

V lost 3 bases to trimming and J lost 4 bases, with 11 bases between them. The CDR3 is made up of 14 amino acids. CDR1 and CDR2 (germline): SNHLY, FYNNEI. Comments on this clone: What it binds is unknown.

The repertoire was sequenced with immunoSEQ multiplex PCR; TCRdb's copy has only in-frame clones and lacks some. Here the sample spans tens of thousands of clones, about 77% being singletons. This receptor was taken from an adult in good health. The specimen comprised peripheral blood, sampled on day 0 of AZD1222 vaccination. V is TRBV2 and J is TRBJ2-3; no firm D call. CDR3 sequence: CASSDPLGADTQYF. CDR3 in DNA: TGTGCCAGCAGTGACCCCCTTGGGGCAGATACGCAGTATTTT.